One and the same sample provided the 12 T cell receptor beta chains below, sequenced in a study of technical replicates of blood from a few donors. TCRdb keeps only in-frame clones here, not all; method: immunoSEQ multiplex PCR. This sample has 45,000 to 60,000 clones, with 91% found just once. The sample comprised PBMCs. Receptors were obtained from a human donor in good health. Some clones in this sample may be carry-over from other donors' samples.

By sample fraction, this clone is medium-sized. The chain's CDR3 is CASSEGLAKNIQYF. As DNA, the CDR3 is TGTGCCAGCAGCGAAGGACTAGCCAAAAACATTCAGTACTTC. The chain recombines TRBV5-4 with TRBJ2-4, with D tentatively TRBD2 (5 bases). The CDR3 length is 14 residues. CDR1 and CDR2 (germline): SGHNT, YYREEE (reference sequence). V lost 4 bases and J 0 bases, leaving 8 bases between the germline ends. Combining the CDR3 with reference TRBV5-4 and TRBJ2-4 gives the whole variable domain ETGVTQSPTHLIKTRGQQVTLRCSSQSGHNTVSWYQQALGQGPQFIFQYYREEENGRGNFPPRFSGLQFPNYSSELNVNALELDDSALYLCASSEGLAKNIQYFGAGTRLSVL.

CDR3 nucleotides: TGTGCCAGTAGTCCCCGGACTAGCGGGAGGAGTGAGACCCAGTACTTC. It yields the protein CASSPRTSGRSETQYF. This chain connects TRBV19 to TRBJ2-5; 14 bases are a match to TRBD2. From germline, CDR1 is LNHDA and CDR2 SQIVND (reference sequence). This CDR3 spans 16 amino acids. Trimming removed 5 bases from V and 5 bases from J; junction bases left unmatched: 7.

The chain combines TRBV7-9 with TRBJ1-2; 8 positions agree with TRBD1. Looked up from germline, CDR1 is SEHNR and CDR2 is FQNEAQ (reference sequence). The CDR3 totals 17 residues. J gave up 5 bases and V 4 bases, and 15 bases lay outside the gene matches. CDR3 residues: CASSSRTGQGRGYGYTF. The CDR3 nucleotides are TGTGCCAGCAGCTCAAGGACCGGACAGGGAAGAGGGTATGGCTACACCTTC.

The rearrangement uses TRBV7-9 and TRBJ1-1, with D hard to call. Deletions cut 5 bases from V and 1 base from J, with 17 bases between. The CDR3 is 16 residues long. CDR1 SEHNR and CDR2 FQNEAQ come from the germline V gene (reference sequence). The CDR3 region has the DNA TGTGCCAGCAGCCCCCCGGAGGGTAGGAAGAACACTGAAGCTTTCTTT. The encoded protein is CASSPPEGRKNTEAFF.

This clone has just a few counts. V is TRBV2 and J is TRBJ2-5; TRBD2 matches at 11 bases. CDR1 is SNHLY and CDR2 is FYNNEI in the germline V gene. There are 15 residues in the CDR3. After removal of 4 bases from V and 5 bases from J, the junction contained 6 bases not matched to a gene. The CDR3: CASSVTSGSGETQYF. DNA for the CDR3: TGTGCCAGCAGTGTTACTAGCGGGAGTGGGGAGACCCAGTACTTC.

The V call is TRBV18, the J call TRBJ1-2; 9 bases are a match to TRBD1. Germline V lookup: CDR1 KGHSH, CDR2 LQKENI. V dropped 3 bases and J dropped 5; count of bases not matched to a gene: 4. The CDR3 loop spans 14 amino acids. Here the CDR3 DNA reads TGTGCCAGCTCACCGGACAGGGGAAAGTATGGCTACACCTTC. This sequence encodes CASSPDRGKYGYTF.

V usage is TRBV19 and J usage is TRBJ1-1; 7 nucleotides line up with TRBD1. V gave up 7 bases and J gave up 1 base; unmatched junction bases: 6. This CDR3 comprises 14 residues. Germline V CDR1 and CDR2: LNHDA, SQIVND (reference sequence). For the CDR3, the DNA is TGTGCCAGTACTGCGGGACAGAGGAACACTGAAGCTTTCTTT. It translates to CASTAGQRNTEAFF.

The V call is TRBV7-9, the J call TRBJ2-2; 7 positions match TRBD2. There are 14 residues in the CDR3. Trimming took 5 bases from V and 1 from J; bases not matched to a gene: 1. Germline V gene sequence: CDR1 SEHNR, CDR2 FQNEAQ (reference sequence). The CDR3 DNA follows: TGTGCCAGCAGCCGCGGGGGGAACACCGGGGAGCTGTTTTTT. It is translated as CASSRGGNTGELFF.

This clone was found a few times. This chain links TRBV7-2 with TRBJ2-5; perhaps TRBD1 as D (5 bases). Deletions cut 1 base from V and 7 bases from J, with 16 bases between. Germline assignment: CDR1 SGHTA and CDR2 FQGNSA. CDR3 length: 15 residues. The CDR3 sequence is CASSLEVAAGRTQYF. The CDR3 region has the DNA TGTGCCAGCAGCTTAGAGGTCGCGGCAGGGCGGACCCAGTACTTC.

The rearrangement links TRBV18 to TRBJ1-2; 11 bases fit TRBD1. Trimming at V came to 5 bases and at J to 3 bases, leaving 5 bases not matched to a gene. CDR1 KGHSH and CDR2 LQKENI come from the germline V gene. CDR3 length: 15 amino acids. In nucleotides, the CDR3 is TGTGCCAGCTCATTCACGGGACAGGGGGACTATGGCTACACCTTC. Translating it yields CASSFTGQGDYGYTF.

The V call is TRBV11-2, the J call TRBJ2-2, with 8 nucleotides matching TRBD1. CDR3 length equals 15 residues. CDR1 SGHAT and CDR2 FQNNGV come from the germline V gene. V dropped 6 bases and J dropped 4; count of bases not matched to a gene: 7. This CDR3 reads CASRTQGAGTGELFF. DNA of the CDR3: TGTGCCAGCAGGACCCAGGGGGCGGGCACCGGGGAGCTGTTTTTT.

The chain employs TRBV2 and TRBJ2-1, with TRBD1 matching over 8 bases. Losses at the gene ends were 7 bases for V and 9 bases for J; bases not matched to a gene: 8. The CDR3 is 13 amino acids. CDR1 and CDR2 (germline): SNHLY, FYNNEI. The CDR3 sequence: CASNGQGTSEQFF. In DNA form, the CDR3 reads TGTGCCAGCAATGGACAGGGTACAAGTGAGCAGTTCTTC.